Below, 3 T cell receptor beta chains from the same sample are listed, as sequenced in a study of radiation and T cells in renal cell carcinoma. Repertoires were generated with immunoSEQ multiplex PCR, while TCRdb's copy carries only in-frame clones and drops some. Here the sample spans about 78,000 clones, roughly nine tenths being singletons. Time point indicated: blood 4 weeks post-SBRT, at nephrectomy. Treatment given: 15 Gy SBRT to primary tumor, nephrectomy 4 weeks later. The source was blood, collected from a patient whose treatment included radiotherapy and nephrectomy. The receptors come from a woman between 65 and 79 years old with renal cell carcinoma.

V and J are TRBV5-4 and TRBJ2-2, with 9 bases identical to TRBD1. The V and J ends lost 4 bases and 4 bases, in that order; junction bases with no gene match: 11. Germline values: CDR1 SGHNT, CDR2 YYREEE (reference sequence). The CDR3 length is 17 residues. CDR3 residues: CASSPLTGQGGTGELFF. CDR3 nucleotide sequence: TGTGCCAGCAGCCCGCTAACGGGACAGGGAGGCACCGGGGAGCTGTTTTTT.

V gene TRBV10-2 combines with J gene TRBJ2-5, with TRBD2 matching 11 bases. This CDR3 spans 17 amino acids. The germline V gene has CDR1 WSHSY and CDR2 SAAADI. V trimming: 3 bases; J trimming: 3 bases; junction bases outside the gene matches: 9. The CDR3 nucleotides are TGCGCCAGCAGTGATTCCTCCGGGACTAGCGGCAAAGAGACCCAGTACTTC. This encodes CASSDSSGTSGKETQYF.

The J gene is TRBJ1-2, the V gene TRBV29-1; D is unclear. The length of the CDR3 is 12 residues. The V end was cut by 0 bases, the J end by 4 bases, with 6 bases between. Germline CDR1 reads SQVTM; CDR2 reads ANQGSEA. CDR3 nucleotide sequence: TGCAGCGTTGAAGAGCGGTCCTATGGCTACACCTTC. Protein: CSVEERSYGYTF.